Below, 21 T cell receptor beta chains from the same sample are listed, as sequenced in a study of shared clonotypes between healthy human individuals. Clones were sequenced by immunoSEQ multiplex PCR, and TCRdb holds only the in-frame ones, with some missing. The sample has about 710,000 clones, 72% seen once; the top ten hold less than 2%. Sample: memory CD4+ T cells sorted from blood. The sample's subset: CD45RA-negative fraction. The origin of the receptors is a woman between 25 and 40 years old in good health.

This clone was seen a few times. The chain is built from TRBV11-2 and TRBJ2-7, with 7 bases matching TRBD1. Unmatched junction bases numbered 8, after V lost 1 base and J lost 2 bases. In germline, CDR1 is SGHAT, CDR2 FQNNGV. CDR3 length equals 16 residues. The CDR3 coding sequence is TGTGCCAGCAGCTTAGGGAACAGGGGCCCCACCTACGAGCAGTACTTC. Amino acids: CASSLGNRGPTYEQYF.

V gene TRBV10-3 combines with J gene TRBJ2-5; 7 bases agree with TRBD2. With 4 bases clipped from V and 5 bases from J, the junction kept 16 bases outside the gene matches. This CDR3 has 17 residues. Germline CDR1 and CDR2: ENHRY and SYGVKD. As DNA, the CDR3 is TGTGCCATCAGTGGGCCCAAAGGGAAGCGGGAATCGGAGACCCAGTACTTC. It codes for CAISGPKGKRESETQYF.

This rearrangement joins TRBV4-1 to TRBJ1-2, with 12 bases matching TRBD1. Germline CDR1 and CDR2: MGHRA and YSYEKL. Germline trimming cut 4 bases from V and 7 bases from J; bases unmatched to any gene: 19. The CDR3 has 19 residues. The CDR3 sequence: CASSLIPTSGTGGLGGYTF. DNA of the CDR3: TGCGCCAGCAGCCTAATCCCCACCTCGGGGACAGGGGGCTTGGGTGGCTACACCTTC.

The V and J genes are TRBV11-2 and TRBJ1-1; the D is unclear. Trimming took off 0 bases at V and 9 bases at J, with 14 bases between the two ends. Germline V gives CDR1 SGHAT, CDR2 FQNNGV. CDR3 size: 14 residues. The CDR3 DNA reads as TGTGCCAGCAGCTTAGAAAGGTTCGGCGACCAAGCTTTCTTT. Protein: CASSLERFGDQAFF.

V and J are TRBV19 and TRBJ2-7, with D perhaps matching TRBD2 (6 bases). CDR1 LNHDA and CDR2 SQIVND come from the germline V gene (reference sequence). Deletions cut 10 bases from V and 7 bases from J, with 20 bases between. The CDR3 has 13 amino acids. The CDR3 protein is CATMDGSLREQYF. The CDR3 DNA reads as TGTGCCACTATGGACGGGAGTCTAAGAGAGCAGTACTTC.

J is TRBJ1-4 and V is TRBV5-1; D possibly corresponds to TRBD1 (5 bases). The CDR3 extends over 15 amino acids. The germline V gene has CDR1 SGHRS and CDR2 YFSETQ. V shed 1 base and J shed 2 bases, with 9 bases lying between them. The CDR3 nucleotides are TGCGCCAGCAGCTTGACGGGGCAGACTAATGAAAAACTGTTTTTT. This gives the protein CASSLTGQTNEKLFF.

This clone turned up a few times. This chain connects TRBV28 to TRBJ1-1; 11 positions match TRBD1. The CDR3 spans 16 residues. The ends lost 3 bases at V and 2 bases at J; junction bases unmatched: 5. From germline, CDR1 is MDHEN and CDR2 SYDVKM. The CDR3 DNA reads TGTGCCAGCAGTTTGTCGGGACAGGGGGTAAACACTGAAGCTTTCTTT. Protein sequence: CASSLSGQGVNTEAFF. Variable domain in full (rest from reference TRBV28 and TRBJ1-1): DVKVTQSSRYLVKRTGEKVFLECVQDMDHENMFWYRQDPGLGLRLIYFSYDVKMKEKGDIPEGYSVSREKKERFSLILESASTNQTSMYLCASSLSGQGVNTEAFFGQGTRLTVV.

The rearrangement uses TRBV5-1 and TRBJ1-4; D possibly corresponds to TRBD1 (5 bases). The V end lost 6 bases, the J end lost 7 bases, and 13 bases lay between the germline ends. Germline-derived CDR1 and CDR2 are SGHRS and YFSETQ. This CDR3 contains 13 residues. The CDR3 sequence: CASTPGHGEKLFF. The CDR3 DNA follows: TGCGCCAGCACCCCTGGACACGGTGAAAAACTGTTTTTT.

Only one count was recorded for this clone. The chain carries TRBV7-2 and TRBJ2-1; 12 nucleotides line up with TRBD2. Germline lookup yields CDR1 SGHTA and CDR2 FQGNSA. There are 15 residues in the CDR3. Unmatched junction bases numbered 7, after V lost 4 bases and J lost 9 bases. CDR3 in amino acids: CASSSLAGGLIEQFF. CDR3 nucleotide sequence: TGTGCCAGCAGCTCTCTAGCGGGAGGGCTTATTGAGCAGTTCTTC.

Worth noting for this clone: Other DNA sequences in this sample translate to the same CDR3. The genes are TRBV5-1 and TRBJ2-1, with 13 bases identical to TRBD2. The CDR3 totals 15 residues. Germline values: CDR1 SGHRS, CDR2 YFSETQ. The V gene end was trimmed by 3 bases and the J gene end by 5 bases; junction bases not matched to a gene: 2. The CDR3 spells CASSSGTSGNNEQFF. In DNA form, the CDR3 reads TGCGCCAGCAGCTCAGGGACTAGCGGGAACAATGAGCAGTTCTTC. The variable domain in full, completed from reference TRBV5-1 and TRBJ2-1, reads KAGVTQTPRYLIKTRGQQVTLSCSPISGHRSVSWYQQTPGQGLQFLFEYFSETQRNKGNFPGRFSGRQFSNSRSEMNVSTLELGDSALYLCASSSGTSGNNEQFFGPGTRLTVL.

CDR3 region: CASSLTGTYGYTF. In nucleotides, the CDR3 is TGTGCCAGCAGCTTGACAGGGACCTATGGCTACACCTTC. This chain joins TRBV7-2 and TRBJ1-2, with TRBD1 matching over 7 bases. The J segment lost 4 bases and the V segment lost 3 bases, leaving 2 bases of the junction unmatched. CDR1 is SGHTA and CDR2 is FQGNSA in the germline V gene. The CDR3 covers 13 residues.

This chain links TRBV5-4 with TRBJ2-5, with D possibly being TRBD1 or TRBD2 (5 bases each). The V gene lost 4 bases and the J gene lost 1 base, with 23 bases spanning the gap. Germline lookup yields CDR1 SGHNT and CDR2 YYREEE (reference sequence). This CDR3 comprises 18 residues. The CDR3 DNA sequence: TGTGCCAGCAGCGCCCCTCTCCGGGACCGAATTATCCAAGAGACCCAGTACTTC. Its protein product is CASSAPLRDRIIQETQYF.

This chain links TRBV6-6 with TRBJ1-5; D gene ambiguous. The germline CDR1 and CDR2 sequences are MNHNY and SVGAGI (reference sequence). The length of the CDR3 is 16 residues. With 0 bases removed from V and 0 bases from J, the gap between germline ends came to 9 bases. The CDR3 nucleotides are TGTGCCAGCAGTTACTCGATTGGGATTAGCAATCAGCCCCAGCATTTT. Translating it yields CASSYSIGISNQPQHF.

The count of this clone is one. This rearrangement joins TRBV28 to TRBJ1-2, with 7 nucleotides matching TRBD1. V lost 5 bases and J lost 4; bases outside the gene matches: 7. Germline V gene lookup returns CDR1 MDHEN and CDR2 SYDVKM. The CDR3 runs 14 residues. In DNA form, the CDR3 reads TGTGCCAGCAGTCCGAACAGGGGAGGCTATGGCTACACCTTC. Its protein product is CASSPNRGGYGYTF.

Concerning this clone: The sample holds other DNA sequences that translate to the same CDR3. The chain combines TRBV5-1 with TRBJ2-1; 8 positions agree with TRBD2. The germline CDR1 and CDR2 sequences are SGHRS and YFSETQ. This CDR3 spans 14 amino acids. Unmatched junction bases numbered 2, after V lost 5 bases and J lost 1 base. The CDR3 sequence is CASSVAGSYNEQFF. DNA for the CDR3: TGCGCCAGCAGTGTAGCGGGGTCCTACAATGAGCAGTTCTTC.

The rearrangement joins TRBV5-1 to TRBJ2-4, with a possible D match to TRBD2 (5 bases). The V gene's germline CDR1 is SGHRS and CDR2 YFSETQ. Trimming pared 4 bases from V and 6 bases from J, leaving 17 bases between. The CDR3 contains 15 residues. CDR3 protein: CASSPNDYEPNIQYF. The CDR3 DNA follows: TGCGCCAGCAGCCCAAATGACTACGAACCAAACATTCAGTACTTC. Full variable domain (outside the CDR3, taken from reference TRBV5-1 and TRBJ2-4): KAGVTQTPRYLIKTRGQQVTLSCSPISGHRSVSWYQQTPGQGLQFLFEYFSETQRNKGNFPGRFSGRQFSNSRSEMNVSTLELGDSALYLCASSPNDYEPNIQYFGAGTRLSVL.

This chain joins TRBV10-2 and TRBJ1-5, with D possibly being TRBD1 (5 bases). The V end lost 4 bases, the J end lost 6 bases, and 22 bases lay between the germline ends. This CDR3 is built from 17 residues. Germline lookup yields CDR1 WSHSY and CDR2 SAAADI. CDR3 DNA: TGCGCCAGCAGTGCCTCGGGATTCCAAAGGGGATTTCAGCCCCAGCATTTT. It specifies CASSASGFQRGFQPQHF.

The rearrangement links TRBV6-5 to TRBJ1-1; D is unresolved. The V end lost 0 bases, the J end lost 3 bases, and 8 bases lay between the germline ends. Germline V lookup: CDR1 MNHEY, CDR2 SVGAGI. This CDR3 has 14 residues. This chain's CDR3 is CASSYSNLYTEAFF. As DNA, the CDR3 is TGTGCCAGCAGTTACTCGAATCTGTACACTGAAGCTTTCTTT.

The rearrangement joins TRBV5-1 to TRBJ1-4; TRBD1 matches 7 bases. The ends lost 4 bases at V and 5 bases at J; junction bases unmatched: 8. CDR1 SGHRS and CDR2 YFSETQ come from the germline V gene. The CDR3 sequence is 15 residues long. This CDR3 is CASSKQGPQNEKLFF. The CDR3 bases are TGCGCCAGCAGCAAACAGGGGCCTCAGAATGAAAAACTGTTTTTT.

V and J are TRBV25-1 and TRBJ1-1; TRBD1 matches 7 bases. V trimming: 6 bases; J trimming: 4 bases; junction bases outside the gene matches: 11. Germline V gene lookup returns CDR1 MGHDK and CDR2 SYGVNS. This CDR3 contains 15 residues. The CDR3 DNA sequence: TGTGCCAGCAGCCCTAAGGACAGGTGGGGCACTGAAGCTTTCTTT. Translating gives CASSPKDRWGTEAFF. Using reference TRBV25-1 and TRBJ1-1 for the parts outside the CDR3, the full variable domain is EADIYQTPRYLVIGTGKKITLECSQTMGHDKMYWYQQDPGMELHLIHYSYGVNSTEKGDLSSESTVSRIRTEHFPLTLESARPSHTSQYLCASSPKDRWGTEAFFGQGTRLTVV.

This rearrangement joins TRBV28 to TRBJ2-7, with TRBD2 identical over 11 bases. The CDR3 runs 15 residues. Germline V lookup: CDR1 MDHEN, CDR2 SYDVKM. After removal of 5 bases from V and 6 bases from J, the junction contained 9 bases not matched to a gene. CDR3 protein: CASSTGRTSGSEQYF. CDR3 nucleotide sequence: TGTGCCAGCAGTACCGGACGGACTAGCGGGTCCGAGCAGTACTTC.